This T cell receptor beta chain was found in a study of cytomegalovirus exposure and HLA in healthy donors. This CDR3 has 17 residues. Trimming removed 3 bases at V and 0 bases at J, with 15 bases between. Germline V lookup: CDR1 SEHNR, CDR2 FQNEAQ (reference sequence). Study outcomes and limitations: As was reported, the classifier diagnosed cytomegalovirus status with high specificity and sensitivity. TCR beta V- and J-gene trimming was later associated with a missense DCLRE1C variant.

A remark on this clone: Its antigen remains unidentified.

PCR used 60 Vbeta primers and 13 Jbeta primers. Sequenced by immunoSEQ multiplex PCR; TCRdb stores in-frame clones only, minus some. The sample has 150,000 to 180,000 clones; around 74% are singletons. The chain uses TRBV7-9 and TRBJ2-4, with TRBD1 as a possible D gene (5 bases). Sequences were obtained from PBMCs. This sequence originates from a young man in good health and CMV-seronegative. This CDR3 is CASSFRAGNEAKNIQYF. The CDR3 nucleotides read TGTGCCAGCAGCTTCAGAGCAGGGAACGAAGCCAAAAACATTCAGTACTTC.